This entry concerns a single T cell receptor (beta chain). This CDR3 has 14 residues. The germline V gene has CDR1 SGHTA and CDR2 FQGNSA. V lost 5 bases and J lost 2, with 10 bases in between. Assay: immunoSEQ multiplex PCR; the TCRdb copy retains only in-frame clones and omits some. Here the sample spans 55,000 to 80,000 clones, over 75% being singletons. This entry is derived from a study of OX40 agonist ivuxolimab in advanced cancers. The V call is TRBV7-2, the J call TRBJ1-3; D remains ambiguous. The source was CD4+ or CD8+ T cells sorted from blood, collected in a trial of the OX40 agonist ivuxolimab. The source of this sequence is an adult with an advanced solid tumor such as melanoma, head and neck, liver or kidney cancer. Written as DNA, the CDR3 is TGTGCCAGCAGCCGGACTGGGGCTGGAAACACCATATATTTT. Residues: CASSRTGAGNTIYF.